The 22 T cell receptor beta chains below were found in one sample sequenced in a study of T-cell reconstitution after alpha-beta-depleted transplantation in children. Construction of the TCRbeta library involved unique molecular identifiers. TCRdb reprocessed the PCR reads with MiXCR, giving one entry per CDR3 protein. This sample carries roughly 160,000 distinct CDR3 sequences, roughly 11% of them seen once, and the ten largest clones take 13%. Sequencing was performed on PBMCs, taken before TCRalphabeta/CD19-depleted stem cell transplant. Receptors were obtained from a boy younger than 10 with acute myeloid leukemia, due to receive a stem cell transplant.

The sample holds many counts of this clonotype. The chain recombines TRBV12-3 or TRBV12-4 with TRBJ1-2, with D possibly TRBD1 on 6 matching bases. This CDR3 region has 15 residues. Trimming stripped 6 bases from V and 4 bases from J, with 18 bases between. CDR3 bases: TGTGCCAGCAGCCGCAGTGTGGGGGCGGTCTATGGCTACACCTTC. It codes for CASSRSVGAVYGYTF.

This clonotype has at least ten counts. This chain connects TRBV6-5 to TRBJ1-6; 7 positions agree with TRBD1. CDR3 length: 13 amino acids. V was pared by 3 bases and J by 10 bases, with 3 bases of the junction left unmatched. Per germline, CDR1 MNHEY and CDR2 SVGAGI. The CDR3 DNA follows: TGTGCCAGCAGTTATCAGGGGGGCTCACCCCTCCACTTT. Protein: CASSYQGGSPLHF.

This clonotype was counted ten times or more. CDR3 protein: CASSLVEGVYNEQFF. CDR3 coding DNA: TGTGCCAGCAGTTTAGTGGAAGGGGTATACAATGAGCAGTTCTTC. This chain connects TRBV28 to TRBJ2-1, with D tentatively TRBD1 (5 bases). This CDR3 comprises 15 residues. Germline CDR1 is MDHEN and CDR2 is SYDVKM. V shed 2 bases and J shed 4 bases, with 12 bases lying between them.

This clonotype showed up many times. The CDR3 reads CASSLGQTNTEAFF. DNA for the CDR3: TGCGCCAGCAGCTTGGGACAGACGAACACTGAAGCTTTCTTT. The V and J genes are TRBV5-1 and TRBJ1-1, with D maybe TRBD1 (5 bases). The CDR3 consists of 14 residues. Between the trimmed V and J ends, which lost 0 bases and 1 base, there was a span of 7 bases. The germline CDR1 and CDR2 sequences are SGHRS and YFSETQ.

This clonotype was observed at least ten times. This sequence joins TRBV20-1 and TRBJ1-5; 7 nucleotides match TRBD1. Per the germline V gene, CDR1 is DFQATT and CDR2 is SNEGSKA (reference sequence). Trimming at V came to 5 bases and at J to 9 bases, leaving 10 bases not matched to a gene. The CDR3 consists of 13 residues. The CDR3 DNA is TGCAGTGCTGTCCCGGCAGGGGGTGGGCCCCAGCATTTT. It is translated as CSAVPAGGGPQHF.

This clonotype was found many times. The chain has TRBV6-2 or TRBV6-3 and TRBJ2-3; D may be TRBD2 (7 bases). The V end lost 2 bases, the J end lost 2 bases, and 8 bases lay between the germline ends. The CDR3 covers 14 residues. Germline CDR1 is MNHEY and CDR2 is SVGEGT. CDR3 sequence: CASSYGGATDTQYF. The CDR3 DNA is TGTGCCAGCAGTTACGGGGGGGCCACAGATACGCAGTATTTT.

This clonotype has ten or more counts. The junction departs from the called germline gene at one end, perhaps through a read error. The chain couples TRBV12-3 or TRBV12-4 to TRBJ2-3; 9 bases agree with TRBD1. The CDR3 spans 15 residues. CDR3 sequence (DNA): TGTGCCAGCAGATATACCATACTCAACCGGGACAGGGTCCATTTT. Translating gives CASRYTILNRDRVHF.

This clonotype appeared many times. J is TRBJ1-2 and V is TRBV6-1; 10 bases line up with TRBD1. Per the germline V gene, CDR1 is MNHNS and CDR2 is SASEGT. The CDR3 length is 15 residues. V was pared by 3 bases and J by 8 bases, with 9 bases of the junction left unmatched. CDR3 sequence (DNA): TGTGCCAGCAGTGACCGACAGGGGGCAAGGGCGGGCTACACCTTC. Protein: CASSDRQGARAGYTF.

Points on this clonotype: A much larger clone lies one base from this, so it may be a read error. CDR3 DNA: TGCAGTGCTAGACAGGGGGCGCAGGTCTATGGCGACACCTTC. This sequence encodes CSARQGAQVYGDTF. The chain is built from TRBV20-1 and TRBJ1-2; 8 nucleotides agree with TRBD1. Germline V gene sequence: CDR1 DFQATT, CDR2 SNEGSKA (reference sequence). The CDR3 is made up of 14 amino acids.

With regard to this clonotype: A much larger clone sits a single nucleotide away, making a read error possible. The chain employs TRBV25-1 and TRBJ2-3, with a weak D call TRBD2 (5 bases). The CDR3 is made up of 17 amino acids. The germline V and J ends were trimmed by 5 bases and 1 base, with 19 bases remaining between them. Looked up from germline, CDR1 is MGHDK and CDR2 is SYGVNS. The CDR3 nucleotides are TGTGCCAGCAGTCCCCGGCGGGTAGCCCAGCGCACAGATACGCAGTATTTT. Translation: CASSPRRVAQRTDTQYF.

The table lists this clonotype with many counts. This rearrangement joins TRBV20-1 to TRBJ2-7; D remains ambiguous. The CDR3 covers 14 residues. The germline CDR1 and CDR2 sequences are DFQATT and SNEGSKA (reference sequence). V lost 5 bases to trimming and J lost 0 bases, with 14 bases between them. In DNA, the CDR3 is TGCAGTGCTCGATGGGCCTCGAGCTCCTACGAGCAGTACTTC. Translated, it gives CSARWASSSYEQYF.

This clonotype came up many times. The J gene is TRBJ1-4, the V gene TRBV27; no clear D gene. V lost 6 bases, J lost 3 bases, and 11 bases lay in between. Germline assignment: CDR1 MNHEY and CDR2 SMNVEV (reference sequence). The CDR3 is 14 amino acids. CDR3 DNA: TGTGCCAGCAGGCCCAGTCTGCCTAATGAAAAACTGTTTTTT. It specifies CASRPSLPNEKLFF.

This clonotype was picked up many times. V is TRBV5-1 and J is TRBJ2-5; 14 bases fit TRBD2. V shed 0 bases and J 4 bases; nucleotides not matched to a gene: 2. CDR3 length: 16 residues. Germline V CDR1 and CDR2: SGHRS, YFSETQ. CDR3 in DNA: TGCGCCAGCAGCTTGGGGACTAGCGGGAGGTCAGAGACCCAGTACTTC. Amino acid sequence: CASSLGTSGRSETQYF.

Judged by abundance, this clonotype is large. The chain couples TRBV4-1 to TRBJ1-5; D might be TRBD1 (6 bases). Trimming took off 1 base at V and 5 bases at J, with 18 bases between the two ends. The length of the CDR3 is 17 residues. The germline gives CDR1 MGHRA, CDR2 YSYEKL. CDR3 nucleotide sequence: TGCGCCAGCAGCCAAGCCTTTTCGGACAGCTCTTATCAGCCCCAGCATTTT. Amino acids: CASSQAFSDSSYQPQHF.

The table lists this clonotype with many counts. V and J are TRBV5-1 and TRBJ2-1; TRBD2 agrees at 8 bases. The CDR3 has 15 amino acids. CDR1 and CDR2 from the germline V gene are SGHRS and YFSETQ. J lost 5 bases, V lost 0 bases, and 4 bases had no gene match. The CDR3 DNA is TGCGCCAGCAGCTTGGCCAGCGGGAGCCACAATGAGCAGTTCTTC. It specifies CASSLASGSHNEQFF.

Comments on this clonotype: A clone one base away is much larger, so this may be a read error. V gene TRBV7-3 combines with J gene TRBJ2-2; a weak D match, TRBD2 (5 bases). Germline V gene lookup returns CDR1 SGHTA and CDR2 FQGTGA. This CDR3 is 16 amino acids long. V dropped 4 bases and J dropped 3 bases, with 15 bases sitting between them. CDR3 bases: TGTGCCAGCAGCTCAGGACTGGGTGGATACACCGGGGAGCTGTTTTTT. Translated, it gives CASSSGLGGYTGELFF.

In its sample, this clonotype was seen many times. CDR3 bases: TGTGCCAGTGTTAAATCCGGAGACGGCGGGGAGCTGTTTTTT. It specifies CASVKSGDGGELFF. V and J are TRBV2 and TRBJ2-2; D remains unclear. CDR3 length equals 14 residues. CDR1 is SNHLY, CDR2 FYNNEI, per germline. V lost 9 bases and J 7 bases, leaving 18 bases between the germline ends.

This clonotype was observed a handful of times. The J gene is TRBJ1-6, the V gene TRBV6-5; the match to TRBD1 covers 7 bases. Germline-derived CDR1 and CDR2 are MNHEY and SVGAGI. The junction had 6 bases not matched to a gene; V was cut back by 3 bases and J by 7 bases. The CDR3 is made up of 15 amino acids. CDR3 sequence: CASSYVPGGNSPLHF. The CDR3 nucleotides read TGTGCCAGCAGTTATGTACCAGGGGGAAATTCACCCCTCCACTTT.

This clonotype came up many times. The gene calls are TRBV5-1 and TRBJ2-6, with 9 nucleotides matching TRBD1. V was pared by 0 bases and J by 4 bases, with 8 bases of the junction left unmatched. Germline values: CDR1 SGHRS, CDR2 YFSETQ. This CDR3 has 18 residues. CDR3 loop: CASSLGPGQGSGANVLTF. Written as DNA, the CDR3 is TGCGCCAGCAGCTTGGGCCCGGGACAGGGATCAGGGGCCAACGTCCTGACTTTC. The whole variable domain, filled in from reference TRBV5-1 and TRBJ2-6, reads KAGVTQTPRYLIKTRGQQVTLSCSPISGHRSVSWYQQTPGQGLQFLFEYFSETQRNKGNFPGRFSGRQFSNSRSEMNVSTLELGDSALYLCASSLGPGQGSGANVLTFGAGSRLTVL.

This clonotype came up many times. The rearrangement links TRBV20-1 to TRBJ2-6, with TRBD1 matching over 9 bases. This CDR3 is built from 19 residues. Germline CDR1 is DFQATT and CDR2 is SNEGSKA (reference sequence). Germline trimming cut 2 bases from V and 0 bases from J; bases unmatched to any gene: 11. The CDR3 DNA sequence: TGCAGTGCTAGACGTCCTAGGGACAGGGCGCACTCTGGGGCCAACGTCCTGACTTTC. This codes for CSARRPRDRAHSGANVLTF.

This clonotype was counted a few times. The chain uses TRBV5-4 and TRBJ1-1, with 7 bases that match TRBD1. Germline CDR1 reads SGHNT; CDR2 reads YYREEE (reference sequence). The CDR3 is 14 amino acids. Trimming removed 3 bases from V and 5 bases from J; junction bases left unmatched: 7. CDR3 loop: CASSWSGGNTEAFF. CDR3 nucleotides: TGTGCCAGCAGCTGGTCAGGGGGGAATACTGAAGCTTTCTTT.

Comment on this clonotype: A much larger clone lies one base from this, so it may be a read error. The gene calls are TRBV7-9 and TRBJ2-5; D unclear. Trimming removed 6 bases at V and 5 bases at J, with 13 bases between. The CDR3 spans 13 residues. Germline V gene data show CDR1 as SEHNR and CDR2 as FQNEAQ (reference sequence). The DNA of the CDR3 is TGTGCCAGCAGACGGACGCTGATGGAGACCCAGTACTTC. This gives the protein CASRRTLMETQYF.